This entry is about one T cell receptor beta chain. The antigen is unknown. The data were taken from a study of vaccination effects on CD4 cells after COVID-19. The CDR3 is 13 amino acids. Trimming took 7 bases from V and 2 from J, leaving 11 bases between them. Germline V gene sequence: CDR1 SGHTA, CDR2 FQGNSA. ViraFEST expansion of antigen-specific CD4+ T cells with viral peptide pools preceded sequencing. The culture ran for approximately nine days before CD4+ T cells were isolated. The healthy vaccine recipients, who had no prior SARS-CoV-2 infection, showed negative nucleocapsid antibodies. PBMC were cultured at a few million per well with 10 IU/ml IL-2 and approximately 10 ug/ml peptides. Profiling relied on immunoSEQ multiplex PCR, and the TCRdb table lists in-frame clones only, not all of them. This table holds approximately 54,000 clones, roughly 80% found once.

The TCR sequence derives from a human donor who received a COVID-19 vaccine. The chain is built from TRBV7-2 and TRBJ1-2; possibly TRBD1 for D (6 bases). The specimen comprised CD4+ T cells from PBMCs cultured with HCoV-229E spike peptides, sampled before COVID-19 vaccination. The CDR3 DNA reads TGTGCCAGCACCCCGACAGGAAACTATGGCTACACCTTC. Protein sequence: CASTPTGNYGYTF.